This entry is about one TCR beta chain. The length of the CDR3 is 15 residues. Trimming removed 1 base at V and 2 bases at J, with 9 bases between. CDR1 is SGHRS, CDR2 YFSETQ, per germline. This sample is part of a study of technical replicates of blood from several donors. Data came from immunoSEQ multiplex PCR; TCRdb stores just in-frame clones and leaves some out. The table records roughly 80,000 clones, around 94% of them present only once. Sequenced sample: T cells isolated from PBMCs. This receptor was obtained from a human donor in good health. V and J are TRBV5-1 and TRBJ2-2, with a weak D call TRBD1 (5 bases). The CDR3 nucleotides read TGCGCCAGCAGCTTGTCCCAGGGCAACACCGGGGAGCTGTTTTTT. It yields the protein CASSLSQGNTGELFF.